This record covers a single T cell receptor (beta chain). Other DNA sequences in this specimen translate into the identical CDR3. The CDR3 has 15 residues. The J segment lost 1 base and the V segment lost 5 bases, leaving 3 bases of the junction unmatched. The germline gives CDR1 SNHLY, CDR2 FYNNEI. This record comes from a study of control samples from healthy donors and cancer patients. Clones were read by immunoSEQ multiplex PCR, and TCRdb kept only the in-frame ones, dropping some. The sample shows over 100,000 clones, approximately 91% of them seen only once. The TCR originated in a man in his fifties or sixties in good health. This chain connects TRBV2 to TRBJ2-1, with 9 bases identical to TRBD1. The material sequenced was blood. The CDR3 sequence is CASSPDRGSYNEQFF. CDR3 sequence (DNA): TGTGCCAGCAGTCCGGACAGGGGATCCTACAATGAGCAGTTCTTC.